This TCR beta chain was recovered during a study of blood T cell repertoires in COVID-19. The wider study: COVID-19 samples, acute and convalescent, were from the United States, Italy and Spain. T cells, B-cell-depleted T cells, or PBMCs provided the cDNA or gDNA that served as material.

As originally analysed: Reference gene primer amplification in the assay estimated nucleated cell counts. Profiled with immunoSEQ multiplex PCR; TCRdb holds only in-frame clones, not every one. The V and J calls and the clone size are those of that table, but D and trimming were determined from the DNA. The repertoire holds approximately 400,000 clones, with about nine tenths as singletons. V lost 6 bases to trimming and J lost 6 bases, with 20 bases between them. Germline lookup yields CDR1 LNHDA and CDR2 SQIVND (reference sequence). The CDR3 is made up of 15 amino acids. Seattle patients were enrolled during active infection and followed longitudinally.

V usage is TRBV19 and J usage is TRBJ1-1, with D perhaps TRBD1 (5 bases). This clonotype was obtained from a woman aged 50 to 60 with COVID-19, enrolled during active disease. Sequenced material: peripheral blood. The CDR3 coding sequence is TGTGCCAGTAGAGGGACCAGTCAGGGCGGGGCTGAAGCTTTCTTT. It specifies CASRGTSQGGAEAFF.